This TCR beta chain derives from a study of cytomegalovirus exposure and HLA in healthy donors. Overall study context: Around 80 million unique TCR sequences came from HLA-typed donors in an early release. General observations from the study: The availability of immune exposure information extended only to CMV serostatus.

For this clone: Its target is not known.

Germline V lookup: CDR1 GTSNPN, CDR2 SVGIG (reference sequence). The CDR3 extends over 15 amino acids. V was clipped by 0 bases and J by 3 bases, with 14 bases between them. A multiplex PCR was run with 60 Vbeta primers and 13 Jbeta primers. Measured with immunoSEQ multiplex PCR; TCRdb has only the in-frame clones, and not every one. The sample consists of about 190,000 clones, over 70% of them appearing once. Sequenced material: PBMCs. The gene calls are TRBV30 and TRBJ1-2; unclear D gene. The sequence came from a woman aged 18-29 years in good health and CMV-seropositive. In DNA form, the CDR3 reads TGTGCCTGGAGTGTTTGGCAGAGCGGCGACTATGGCTACACCTTC. Encoded protein: CAWSVWQSGDYGYTF.